This TCR beta chain was obtained from a study of neurological immune-mediated disorders. This clonotype was seen ten or more times. Its antigen is not identified. Whole-study results and caveats: While HTLV-1-associated myelopathy showed the greatest TCR clonal expansion, multiple sclerosis showed the least, falling below healthy controls.

The time point denotes: longitudinal time-point 2. Looked up from germline, CDR1 is SQVTM and CDR2 is ANQGSEA. The CDR3 sequence is 16 residues long. Trimming took 4 bases from V and 4 from J; bases not matched to a gene: 7. TCRdb analysed the 5' RACE reads with MiXCR anew, one entry per CDR3 protein. This table has about 80,000 distinct CDR3 sequences, approximately 6% appearing once. This TCR came from a woman in her fifties or sixties with multiple sclerosis. The chain uses TRBV29-1 and TRBJ2-2; 12 bases align to TRBD2. The sample consisted of PBMCs. The chain's CDR3 is CSVGSSGGAVTGELFF. CDR3 nucleotides: TGCAGCGTTGGCTCTAGCGGGGGGGCCGTCACCGGGGAGCTGTTTTTT.